The 27 T cell receptor beta chains in this list originate from one sample, sequenced in a study of cytomegalovirus exposure and HLA in healthy donors. 13 Jbeta primers and 60 Vbeta primers were used for the PCR. The repertoire was sequenced with immunoSEQ multiplex PCR; TCRdb's copy has only in-frame clones and lacks some. The sample has roughly 250,000 clones; about four fifths are singletons. Sequencing was performed on PBMCs. These TCRs come from a girl aged 2-9 years in good health and CMV-seronegative.

The chain uses TRBV27 and TRBJ1-5; 9 bases are shared with TRBD1. This CDR3 is 15 amino acids long. In germline, CDR1 is MNHEY, CDR2 SMNVEV (reference sequence). V shed 5 bases, J shed 7 bases, and the junction held 9 bases outside the gene matches. The CDR3: CASSPRTGVGQPQHF. DNA of the CDR3: TGTGCCAGCAGTCCACGGACAGGGGTAGGACAGCCCCAGCATTTT.

The rearrangement links TRBV19 to TRBJ1-4; D gene ambiguous. Germline CDR1 is LNHDA and CDR2 is SQIVND (reference sequence). The CDR3 is 14 residues long. V was cut by 5 bases and J by 1 base, with 8 bases left in between. CDR3 amino acids: CASSETVTNEKLFF. CDR3 DNA: TGTGCCAGTAGTGAAACAGTAACTAATGAAAAACTGTTTTTT.

This clone was observed a handful of times. The chain employs TRBV2 and TRBJ2-1; TRBD1 aligns across 10 bases. This CDR3 has 16 residues. With 5 bases clipped from V and 0 bases from J, the junction kept 4 bases outside the gene matches. Looked up from germline, CDR1 is SNHLY and CDR2 is FYNNEI. CDR3 nucleotide sequence: TGTGCCAGCAGTAGGGGACAGGGGAGCTCCTACAATGAGCAGTTCTTC. Translation gives CASSRGQGSSYNEQFF.

As concerns this clone: Compared with germline, one end of the junction differs, possibly owing to a read error. The gene calls are TRBV28 and TRBJ2-1; D is uncertain. CDR3 length equals 11 residues. Per the germline V gene, CDR1 is MDHEN and CDR2 is SYDVKM. The DNA of the CDR3 is TGTGCCAGCAATTTAGGCAGGGAGCAGTTCTTC. This codes for CASNLGREQFF.

The chain recombines TRBV6-1 with TRBJ2-6; D might be TRBD1 (5 bases). Looked up from germline, CDR1 is MNHNS and CDR2 is SASEGT. The germline V and J ends were trimmed by 2 bases and 1 base, with 21 bases remaining between them. This CDR3 comprises 20 residues. The CDR3: CASSEIPGSEIGSGANVLTF. Written as DNA, the CDR3 is TGTGCCAGCAGTGAAATTCCAGGGTCAGAGATAGGGTCTGGGGCCAACGTCCTGACTTTC.

The gene calls are TRBV7-3 and TRBJ1-1; possible D gene TRBD1, 5 bases. V gave up 0 bases and J gave up 3 bases, with 8 bases separating them. This CDR3 has 14 residues. Looked up from germline, CDR1 is SGHTA and CDR2 is FQGTGA. The CDR3 region is CASSLTTDDTEAFF. In DNA, the CDR3 is TGTGCCAGCAGCTTAACGACAGATGACACTGAAGCTTTCTTT.

This rearrangement joins TRBV19 to TRBJ2-1; no clear D gene. Looked up from germline, CDR1 is LNHDA and CDR2 is SQIVND (reference sequence). Trimming cost V 7 bases and J 0 bases, with 10 bases left between them. The CDR3 runs 14 residues. CDR3 residues: CASKELSSYNEQFF. The CDR3 DNA is TGTGCCAGTAAGGAGCTGAGCTCCTACAATGAGCAGTTCTTC.

The rearrangement uses TRBV7-8 and TRBJ2-1, with 8 nucleotides matching TRBD2. Germline V lookup: CDR1 SGHVS, CDR2 FQNEAQ. The CDR3 is 19 amino acids. The V segment lost 2 bases and the J segment 7 bases; nucleotides outside the gene matches: 19. Here the CDR3 DNA reads TGTGCCAGCAGCTTATTAATCGAACCTGAGCGGGAGCGTGGGAATGAGCAGTTCTTC. Its translation: CASSLLIEPERERGNEQFF. The whole variable domain, remainder taken from reference TRBV7-8 and TRBJ2-1, is GAGVSQSPRYKVAKRGQDVALRCDPISGHVSLFWYQQALGQGPEFLTYFQNEAQLDKSGLPSDRFFAERPEGSVSTLKIQRTQQEDSAVYLCASSLLIEPERERGNEQFFGPGTRLTVL.

The chain links TRBV18 to TRBJ1-2; 8 bases are shared with TRBD1. With V trimmed by 3 bases and J by 5 bases, 11 bases remained unmatched. The CDR3 sequence is 16 residues long. Looked up from germline, CDR1 is KGHSH and CDR2 is LQKENI. CDR3 loop: CASSPSDRVLWYGYTF. Written as DNA, the CDR3 is TGTGCCAGCTCACCGTCGGACAGGGTACTGTGGTATGGCTACACCTTC. Using reference TRBV18 and TRBJ1-2 for the parts outside the CDR3, the full variable domain is NAGVMQNPRHLVRRRGQEARLRCSPMKGHSHVYWYRQLPEEGLKFMVYLQKENIIDESGMPKERFSAEFPKEGPSILRIQQVVRGDSAAYFCASSPSDRVLWYGYTFGSGTRLTVV.

To note about this clone: The identical CDR3 is also encoded by other nucleotide sequences in the sample. The V call is TRBV5-1, the J call TRBJ1-4; 7 bases fit TRBD1. This CDR3 is built from 14 residues. Germline CDR1 SGHRS, CDR2 YFSETQ. V was pared by 4 bases and J by 4 bases, with 4 bases of the junction left unmatched. The CDR3 DNA is TGCGCCAGCAGCCCGGGACAGATTAATGAAAAACTGTTTTTT. Its protein is CASSPGQINEKLFF.

As concerns this clone: Mismatch with germline at one junction end may stem from a read error. The chain carries TRBV7-9 and TRBJ1-4, with 9 bases aligning to TRBD1. CDR1 is SEHNR, CDR2 FQNEAQ, per germline (reference sequence). This CDR3 is 18 amino acids long. CDR3 amino acids: CSSSLTDRGRATNEKLFF. CDR3 sequence (DNA): TGTTCCAGCAGCTTAACGGACAGGGGTCGGGCAACTAATGAAAAACTGTTTTTT. The variable domain in full, completed from reference TRBV7-9 and TRBJ1-4, reads DTGVSQNPRHKITKRGQNVTFRCDPISEHNRLYWYRQTLGQGPEFLTYFQNEAQLEKSRLLSDRFSAERPKGSFSTLEIQRTEQGDSAMYLCSSSLTDRGRATNEKLFFGSGTQLSVL.

The rearrangement links TRBV20-1 to TRBJ1-2; D call uncertain. The V and J ends lost 7 bases and 4 bases respectively, with 10 bases between them. The CDR3 is 11 amino acids. Per the germline V gene, CDR1 is DFQATT and CDR2 is SNEGSKA (reference sequence). CDR3 sequence: CSDSVLYGYTF. The CDR3 nucleotides read TGCAGTGATAGCGTTCTCTATGGCTACACCTTC.

This chain connects TRBV29-1 to TRBJ2-3; no reliable D call. Germline V CDR1 and CDR2: SQVTM, ANQGSEA. The CDR3 consists of 12 residues. Deletions cut 3 bases from V and 0 bases from J, with 4 bases between. Here the CDR3 reads CSVDFSTDTQYF. CDR3 nucleotide sequence: TGCAGCGTTGACTTTAGCACAGATACGCAGTATTTT.

The V and J genes are TRBV7-8 and TRBJ1-5; D may be TRBD1 (5 bases). The V end was cut by 5 bases, the J end by 4 bases, with 21 bases between. The CDR3 is made up of 17 amino acids. The germline gives CDR1 SGHVS, CDR2 FQNEAQ. The CDR3 spells CASSVRRLGGLNQPQHF. CDR3 bases: TGTGCCAGCAGCGTCCGACGGCTCGGGGGTCTAAATCAGCCCCAGCATTTT. Combining the CDR3 with reference TRBV7-8 and TRBJ1-5 gives the whole variable domain GAGVSQSPRYKVAKRGQDVALRCDPISGHVSLFWYQQALGQGPEFLTYFQNEAQLDKSGLPSDRFFAERPEGSVSTLKIQRTQQEDSAVYLCASSVRRLGGLNQPQHFGDGTRLSIL.

This clone was counted a single time. The chain combines TRBV7-9 with TRBJ1-1, with D possibly TRBD1 on 5 matching bases. Germline CDR1 is SEHNR and CDR2 is FQNEAQ (reference sequence). V was cut by 3 bases and J by 3 bases, with 14 bases left in between. There are 15 residues in the CDR3. CDR3 nucleotide sequence: TGTGCCAGCAGCTTTTTTGGGTTAGGGGACACTGAAGCTTTCTTT. This sequence encodes CASSFFGLGDTEAFF.

The chain employs TRBV14 and TRBJ1-2; 9 bases are a match to TRBD1. Germline V lookup: CDR1 SGHDN, CDR2 FVKESK. The CDR3 is made up of 14 amino acids. Trimming cost V 3 bases and J 4 bases; bases outside gene matches: 3. The chain's CDR3 is CASSQGQGGYGYTF. The CDR3 DNA reads as TGTGCCAGCAGCCAGGGACAGGGCGGCTATGGCTACACCTTC.

The chain joins TRBV18 to TRBJ1-1; D is unclear. This CDR3 region has 13 residues. V was clipped by 2 bases and J by 0 bases, with 4 bases between them. The germline V gene has CDR1 KGHSH and CDR2 LQKENI. The CDR3 DNA is TGTGCCAGCTCACCAAGCGTGAACACTGAAGCTTTCTTT. This gives the protein CASSPSVNTEAFF.

The chain combines TRBV30 with TRBJ2-3, with TRBD2 matching 9 bases. The CDR3 runs 15 residues. J was trimmed by 6 bases and V by 1 base; bases with no gene match: 8. CDR1 and CDR2 (germline): GTSNPN, SVGIG (reference sequence). The DNA of the CDR3 is TGTGCCTGGAGTGCGATTAGCGGGAGTGGGGATACGCAGTATTTT. This encodes CAWSAISGSGDTQYF.

CDR3 region: CASSFVAVALSTDTQYF. The CDR3 nucleotides read TGTGCCAGCAGCTTTGTAGCGGTCGCCCTCAGCACAGATACGCAGTATTTT. The rearrangement links TRBV5-4 to TRBJ2-3, with D tentatively TRBD2 (6 bases). With 2 bases removed from V and 0 bases from J, the gap between germline ends came to 16 bases. This CDR3 comprises 17 residues. Germline V gene lookup returns CDR1 SGHNT and CDR2 YYREEE (reference sequence).

The rearrangement joins TRBV4-1 to TRBJ2-1, with TRBD1 identical over 8 bases. The ends lost 2 bases at V and 2 bases at J; junction bases unmatched: 5. The germline V gene encodes CDR1 MGHRA and CDR2 YSYEKL. This CDR3 spans 16 amino acids. The CDR3: CASSQLPGQAYNEQFF. The CDR3 region has the DNA TGCGCCAGCAGCCAACTACCGGGACAGGCCTACAATGAGCAGTTCTTC.

V gene TRBV2 combines with J gene TRBJ2-7; TRBD1 might be the D (5 bases). Germline-derived CDR1 and CDR2 are SNHLY and FYNNEI. The CDR3 spans 13 residues. V lost 6 bases and J lost 1, with 10 bases in between. Here the CDR3 DNA reads TGTGCCAGCAGCCTGGACACGTCCTACGAGCAGTACTTC. Translation: CASSLDTSYEQYF.

The V gene is TRBV5-1, the J gene TRBJ1-4; TRBD1 aligns across 7 bases. V trimming: 4 bases; J trimming: 4 bases; junction bases outside the gene matches: 7. This CDR3 is 15 amino acids long. The germline gives CDR1 SGHRS, CDR2 YFSETQ. In nucleotides, the CDR3 is TGCGCCAGCAGCCGGATGACAGGGAGTAATGAAAAACTGTTTTTT. Translating gives CASSRMTGSNEKLFF.

The chain combines TRBV5-1 with TRBJ2-2; unclear D gene. Looked up from germline, CDR1 is SGHRS and CDR2 is YFSETQ. Trimming removed 3 bases at V and 3 bases at J, with 9 bases between. The CDR3 spans 14 residues. The CDR3 is CASSSVAYTGELFF. Written as DNA, the CDR3 is TGCGCCAGCAGCTCAGTCGCATACACCGGGGAGCTGTTTTTT.

The V call is TRBV28, the J call TRBJ2-5; 9 bases match TRBD2. The last part of the DNA fits TRBJ2-7 better; the J call may be wrong. The CDR3 length is 17 residues. Germline values: CDR1 MDHEN, CDR2 SYDVKM. Here the CDR3 reads CASSLSVSSGISHEQYF. The CDR3 DNA reads as TGTGCCAGCAGCTTGTCGGTGTCTAGCGGGATATCACACGAGCAGTACTTC.

The chain uses TRBV4-1 and TRBJ2-7; TRBD2 aligns across 8 bases. Losses at the gene ends were 4 bases for V and 2 bases for J; bases not matched to a gene: 7. Germline V gene lookup returns CDR1 MGHRA and CDR2 YSYEKL. CDR3 size: 15 residues. The CDR3 region is CASSPQGGGTYEQYF. The CDR3 DNA reads TGCGCCAGCAGCCCCCAGGGCGGGGGGACCTACGAGCAGTACTTC.

The genes are TRBV10-3 and TRBJ2-1, with 15 nucleotides matching TRBD2. The trim removed 6 bases at V and 9 bases at J, leaving 12 bases unmatched. Germline CDR1 reads ENHRY; CDR2 reads SYGVKD. The CDR3 extends over 17 amino acids. The CDR3 is CAIRGGTSGRSPSEQFF. Written as DNA, the CDR3 is TGTGCCATCAGAGGAGGGACTAGCGGGAGGAGTCCTAGTGAGCAGTTCTTC.

CDR3 sequence reads: CASVRAAYEQYF. CDR3 nucleotides: TGTGCCAGCGTCAGGGCAGCCTACGAGCAGTACTTC. The chain employs TRBV6-1 and TRBJ2-7; D perhaps matches TRBD1 (5 bases). The CDR3 runs to 12 residues. V lost 8 bases and J lost 2, with 10 bases in between. Germline CDR1 MNHNS, CDR2 SASEGT.